The present entry profiles one TCR beta chain with its context. What it binds is unknown. The sample comes from a study of shared clonotypes between healthy human individuals. Study details: CD4 naive and CD4 memory each took three plates per donor, while CD8 naive took two and CD8 memory one.

Investigators spread the genomic DNA of each subset evenly over several immunoSEQ plates. Profiled with immunoSEQ multiplex PCR; TCRdb holds only in-frame clones, not every one. The repertoire holds some 1.5 million clones, with around 97% as singletons. The donors, all of them Caucasian adults, lived in Nashville, Tennessee. Study results and limitations: Sampling covered blood only; tissue repertoires likely differ.

This CDR3 has 13 amino acids. With 6 bases clipped from V and 6 bases from J, the junction kept 6 bases outside the gene matches. Per germline, CDR1 SNHLY and CDR2 FYNNEI. The sequence derives from a man younger than 45 in good health. Source material: naive CD4+ T cells sorted from blood. The subset was: CD45RA+ positively selected. J is TRBJ2-7 and V is TRBV2; TRBD1 agrees at 9 bases. The CDR3 DNA sequence: TGTGCCAGCAGGGACAGGGGTCTAGGCGAGCAGTACTTC. Its protein is CASRDRGLGEQYF.